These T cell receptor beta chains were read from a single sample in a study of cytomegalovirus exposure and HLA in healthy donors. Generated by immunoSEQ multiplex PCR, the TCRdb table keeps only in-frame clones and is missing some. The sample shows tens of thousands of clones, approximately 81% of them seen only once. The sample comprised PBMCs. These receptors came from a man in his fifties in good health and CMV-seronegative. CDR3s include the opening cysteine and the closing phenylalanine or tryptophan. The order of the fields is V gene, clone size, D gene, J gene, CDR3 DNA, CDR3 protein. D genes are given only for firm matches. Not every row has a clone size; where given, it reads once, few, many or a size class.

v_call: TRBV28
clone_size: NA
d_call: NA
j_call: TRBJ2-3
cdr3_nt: TGTGCCAGCAGTTTAGCGGGGGCGGGGGCAGATACGCAGTATTTT
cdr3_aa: CASSLAGAGADTQYF

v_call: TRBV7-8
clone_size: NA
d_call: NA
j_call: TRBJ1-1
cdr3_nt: TGTGCCACCCTAAGGGGCACTGAAGCTTTCTTT
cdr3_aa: CATLRGTEAFF

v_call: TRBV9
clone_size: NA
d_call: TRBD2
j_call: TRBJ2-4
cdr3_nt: TGTGCCAGCAGCCCGGGGACTAGCGGGGGGGACATTCAGTACTTC
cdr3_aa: CASSPGTSGGDIQYF

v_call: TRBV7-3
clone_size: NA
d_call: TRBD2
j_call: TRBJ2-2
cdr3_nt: TGTGCCAGCAGCCCAACACCTAGCGGGGGCACCGGGGAGCTGTTTTTT
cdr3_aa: CASSPTPSGGTGELFF

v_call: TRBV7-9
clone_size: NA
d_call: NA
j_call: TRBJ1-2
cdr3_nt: TGTGCCAGCAGGGCACAGCTTAACTATGGCTACACCTTC
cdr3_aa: CASRAQLNYGYTF

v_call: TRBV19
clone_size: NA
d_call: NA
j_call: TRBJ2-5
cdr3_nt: TGTGCCAGTAGTATTCGTTGGCCCCCCAGGGCCCAAGAGACCCAGTACTTC
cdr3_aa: CASSIRWPPRAQETQYF

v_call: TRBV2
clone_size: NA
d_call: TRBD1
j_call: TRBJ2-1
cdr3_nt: TGTGCCAGCAACACAGGGGGTTACAATGAGCAGTTCTTC
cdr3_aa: CASNTGGYNEQFF

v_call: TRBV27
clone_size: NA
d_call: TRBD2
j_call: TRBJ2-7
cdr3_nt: TGTGCCAGCAGTTTAGCGGGGGGGTCCCTCTACGAGCAGTACTTC
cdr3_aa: CASSLAGGSLYEQYF

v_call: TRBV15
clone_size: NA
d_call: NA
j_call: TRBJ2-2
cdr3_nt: TGTGCCACCAGCAGATCAACAGGGGGGGGCACCGGGGAGCTGTTTTTT
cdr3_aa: CATSRSTGGGTGELFF

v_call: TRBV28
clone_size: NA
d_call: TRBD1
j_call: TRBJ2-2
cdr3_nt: TGTGCCAGCAGACCTACTGACAGGGGGCCCGGGGAGCTGTTTTTT
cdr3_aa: CASRPTDRGPGELFF

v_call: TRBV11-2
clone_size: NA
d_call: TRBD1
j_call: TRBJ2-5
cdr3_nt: TGTGCCAGCAGCCCTCGGACAGGGGGTCAAGAGACCCAGTACTTC
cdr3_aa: CASSPRTGGQETQYF

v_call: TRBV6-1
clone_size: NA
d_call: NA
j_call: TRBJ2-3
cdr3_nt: TGTGCCAGCAGTGAAGCTTGGAGCGCGGGAGATACGCAGTATTTT
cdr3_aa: CASSEAWSAGDTQYF

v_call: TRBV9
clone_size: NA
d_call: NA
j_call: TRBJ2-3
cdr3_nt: TGTGCCAGCAACCCCCAGGGGGGCCTAGGAGATACGCAGTATTTT
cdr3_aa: CASNPQGGLGDTQYF

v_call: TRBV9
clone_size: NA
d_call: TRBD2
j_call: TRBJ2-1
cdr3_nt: TGTGCCAGCAGCGTAGAGGCGGGAGGAGCCAATGAGCAGTTCTTC
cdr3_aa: CASSVEAGGANEQFF

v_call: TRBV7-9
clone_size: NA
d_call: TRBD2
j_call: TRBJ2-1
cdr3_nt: TGTTCCAGCAGCTTAAAGTTGGGACTAGCGGGAGTAGACAATGAGCAGTTCTTC
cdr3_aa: CSSSLKLGLAGVDNEQFF

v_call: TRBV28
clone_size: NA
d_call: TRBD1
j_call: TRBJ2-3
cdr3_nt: TGTGCCAGCAGTTTTGGGACAGCCGGGTCAGATACGCAGTATTTT
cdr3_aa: CASSFGTAGSDTQYF

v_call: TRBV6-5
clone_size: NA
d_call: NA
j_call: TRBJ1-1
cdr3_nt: TGTGCCAGCAGCGTTAGCGGGAGGAACACTGAAGCTTTCTTT
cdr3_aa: CASSVSGRNTEAFF

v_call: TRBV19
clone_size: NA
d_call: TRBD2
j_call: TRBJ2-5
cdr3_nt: TGTGCCAGTAGAACACCGGGACTAGAGGAGACCCAGTACTTC
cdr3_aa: CASRTPGLEETQYF

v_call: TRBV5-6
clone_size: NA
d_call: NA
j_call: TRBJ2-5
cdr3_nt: TGTGCCAGCAGCGCAATGACAGGAGGAGAGACCCAGTACTTC
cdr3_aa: CASSAMTGGETQYF

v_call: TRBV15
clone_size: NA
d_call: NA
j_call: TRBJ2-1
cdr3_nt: TGTGCCACCAGCAGAGATCGGGGGGCACTAAATGAGCAGTTCTTC
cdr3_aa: CATSRDRGALNEQFF

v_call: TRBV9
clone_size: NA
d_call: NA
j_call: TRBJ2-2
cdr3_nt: TGTGCCAGCAGGGATAAATCAACAGGCGATGAAAACACCGGGGAGCTGTTTTTT
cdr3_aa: CASRDKSTGDENTGELFF

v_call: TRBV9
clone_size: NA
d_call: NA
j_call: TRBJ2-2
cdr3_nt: TGTGCCAGCAGCGTTCAAGGGGGTACCACCGGGGAGCTGTTTTTT
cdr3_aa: CASSVQGGTTGELFF

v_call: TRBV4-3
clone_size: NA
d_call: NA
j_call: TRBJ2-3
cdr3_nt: TGCGCCAGCAGCCAAGATTTCGGCGGTGGCACAGATACGCAGTATTTT
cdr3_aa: CASSQDFGGGTDTQYF

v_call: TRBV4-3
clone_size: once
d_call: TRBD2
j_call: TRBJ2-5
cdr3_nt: TGCGCCAGCAGCCATACCCCAGCGGGAGATGCGGAGACCCAGTACTTC
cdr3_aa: CASSHTPAGDAETQYF

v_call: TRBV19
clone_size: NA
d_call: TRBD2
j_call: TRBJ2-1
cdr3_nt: TGTGCCAGTAGTATGATGGCTAGCGGGAGGGCCTCCTACAATGAGCAGTTCTTC
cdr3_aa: CASSMMASGRASYNEQFF

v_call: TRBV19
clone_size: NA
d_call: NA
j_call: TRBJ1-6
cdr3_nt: TGTGCCAGTAGTATAGTCGGTGGGGAGTCACCCCTCCACTTT
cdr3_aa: CASSIVGGESPLHF

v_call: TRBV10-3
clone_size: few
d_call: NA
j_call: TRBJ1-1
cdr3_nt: TGTGCCATCAGTGAGTTGGGACAAGAAGCTTTCTTT
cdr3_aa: CAISELGQEAFF

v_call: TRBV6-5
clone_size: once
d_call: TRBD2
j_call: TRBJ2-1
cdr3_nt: TGTGCCAGCAGTCATAAGCGGGAGGGCCAATATGAGCAGTTCTTC
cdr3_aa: CASSHKREGQYEQFF

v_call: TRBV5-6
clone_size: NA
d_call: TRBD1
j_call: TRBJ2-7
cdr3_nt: TGTGCCAGCAGCTCGGGGACAGGGAGAAATACAGGCGAGCAGTACTTC
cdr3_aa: CASSSGTGRNTGEQYF

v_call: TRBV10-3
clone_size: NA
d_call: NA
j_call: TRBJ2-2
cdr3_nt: TGTGCCATCAGTGGACAGGCCAGCTACACCGGGGAGCTGTTTTTT
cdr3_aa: CAISGQASYTGELFF

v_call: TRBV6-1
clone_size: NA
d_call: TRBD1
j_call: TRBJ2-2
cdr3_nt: TGTGCCAGCAGTGGGTGGGACAGGCGTTTTACCGGGGAGCTGTTTTTT
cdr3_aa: CASSGWDRRFTGELFF

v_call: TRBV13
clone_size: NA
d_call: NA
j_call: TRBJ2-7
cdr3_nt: TGTGCCAGCAGCTTGGCCAAAGGCGGCTTCTACGAGCAGTACTTC
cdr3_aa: CASSLAKGGFYEQYF

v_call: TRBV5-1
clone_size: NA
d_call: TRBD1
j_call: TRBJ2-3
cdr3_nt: TGCGCCAGCAGCTACCCCGGGACAGCACACACAGATACGCAGTATTTT
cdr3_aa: CASSYPGTAHTDTQYF

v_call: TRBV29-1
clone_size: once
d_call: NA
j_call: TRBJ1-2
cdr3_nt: TGCAGCGTTGAAGCGACAGACTATGGCTACACCTTC
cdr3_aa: CSVEATDYGYTF

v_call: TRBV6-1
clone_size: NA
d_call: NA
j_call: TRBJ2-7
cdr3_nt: TGTGCCAGCAGTGTACAGAGCTCCTACGAGCAGTACTTC
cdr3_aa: CASSVQSSYEQYF

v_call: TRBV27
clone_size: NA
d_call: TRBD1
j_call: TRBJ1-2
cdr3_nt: TGTGCCAGCAGTCCCCGGGACAGGGGTTTGTATGGCTACACCTTC
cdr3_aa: CASSPRDRGLYGYTF

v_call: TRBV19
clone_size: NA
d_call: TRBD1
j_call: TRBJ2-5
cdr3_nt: TGTGCCAGTAGACTGGGGGACAGGGGAGGAGAGACCCAGTACTTC
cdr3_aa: CASRLGDRGGETQYF

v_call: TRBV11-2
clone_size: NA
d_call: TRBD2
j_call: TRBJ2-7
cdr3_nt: TGTGCCAGCAGCTTAGATGGTGGGACTAGTTCTCAGTACTTC
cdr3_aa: CASSLDGGTSSQYF

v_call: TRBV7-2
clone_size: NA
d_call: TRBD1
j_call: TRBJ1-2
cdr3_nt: TGTGCCAGCAGCTTAGCAACCGGGACAGCGGTCTACGGCTACACCTTC
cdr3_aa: CASSLATGTAVYGYTF

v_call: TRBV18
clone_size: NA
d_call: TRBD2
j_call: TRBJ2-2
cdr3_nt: TGTGCCAGCTCACCACCGTCGTTAGCGGGAGCCGCCGGGGAGCTGTTTTTT
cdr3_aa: CASSPPSLAGAAGELFF

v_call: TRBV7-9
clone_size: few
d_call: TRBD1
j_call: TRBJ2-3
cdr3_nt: TGTTCCAGCAGTTATCCGGGACAGGGGTCAGATACGCAGTATTTT
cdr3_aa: CSSSYPGQGSDTQYF

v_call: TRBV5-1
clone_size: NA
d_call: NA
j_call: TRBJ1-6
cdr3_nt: TGCGCCAGCAGCTTGTGGGCAGGGGCTGGTAATTCACCCCTCCACTTT
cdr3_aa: CASSLWAGAGNSPLHF

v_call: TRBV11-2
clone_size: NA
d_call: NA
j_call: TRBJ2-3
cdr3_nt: TGTGCCAGCAGCCCGACCGGGGTAAAGACAGATACGCAGTATTTT
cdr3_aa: CASSPTGVKTDTQYF

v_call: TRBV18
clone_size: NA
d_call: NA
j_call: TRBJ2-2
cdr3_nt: TGTGCCAGCTCCTCTCATGACAGGAGGATTGCCGGGGAGCTGTTTTTT
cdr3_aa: CASSSHDRRIAGELFF

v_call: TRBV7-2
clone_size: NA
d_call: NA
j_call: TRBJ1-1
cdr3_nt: TGTGCCAGCAGCTTCAGTGATACTGAAGCTTTCTTT
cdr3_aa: CASSFSDTEAFF

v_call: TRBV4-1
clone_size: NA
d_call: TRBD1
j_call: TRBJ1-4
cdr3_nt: TGCGCCAGCAGCTTACAGGGGGGGCGAGGTGAAAAACTGTTTTTT
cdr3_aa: CASSLQGGRGEKLFF

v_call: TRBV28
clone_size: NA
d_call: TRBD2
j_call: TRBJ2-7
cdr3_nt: TGTGCCAGCAGTCCCATCAGACTAGCACTCTACGAGCAGTACTTC
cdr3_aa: CASSPIRLALYEQYF

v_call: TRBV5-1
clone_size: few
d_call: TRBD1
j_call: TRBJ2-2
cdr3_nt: TGCGCCAGCAGTCCTCACCGGGACAGGTCCACCGGGGAGCTGTTTTTT
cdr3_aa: CASSPHRDRSTGELFF

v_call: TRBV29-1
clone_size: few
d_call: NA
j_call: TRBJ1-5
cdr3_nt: TGCAGCGCAGCCCGGGAACAGCCCCAGCATTTT
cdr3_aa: CSAAREQPQHF

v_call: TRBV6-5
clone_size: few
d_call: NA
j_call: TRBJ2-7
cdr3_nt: TGTGCCAGCAGCGGACATACCTACGAGCAGTACTTC
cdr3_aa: CASSGHTYEQYF

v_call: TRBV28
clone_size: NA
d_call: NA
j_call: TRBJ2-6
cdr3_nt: TGTGCCAGCAGTTCGCTATCTGGGGCCAACGTCCTGACTTTC
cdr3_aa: CASSSLSGANVLTF

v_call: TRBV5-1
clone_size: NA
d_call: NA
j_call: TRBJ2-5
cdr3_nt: TGCGCCAGCAGCTTAACCCCGGGAACTCAGAGGGCCCAGTACTTC
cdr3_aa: CASSLTPGTQRAQYF

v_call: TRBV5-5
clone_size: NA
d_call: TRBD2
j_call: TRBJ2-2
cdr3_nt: TGTGCCAGCAGCTGGAGACTAGCGGGGGGGGGCACCGGGGAGCTGTTTTTT
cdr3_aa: CASSWRLAGGGTGELFF